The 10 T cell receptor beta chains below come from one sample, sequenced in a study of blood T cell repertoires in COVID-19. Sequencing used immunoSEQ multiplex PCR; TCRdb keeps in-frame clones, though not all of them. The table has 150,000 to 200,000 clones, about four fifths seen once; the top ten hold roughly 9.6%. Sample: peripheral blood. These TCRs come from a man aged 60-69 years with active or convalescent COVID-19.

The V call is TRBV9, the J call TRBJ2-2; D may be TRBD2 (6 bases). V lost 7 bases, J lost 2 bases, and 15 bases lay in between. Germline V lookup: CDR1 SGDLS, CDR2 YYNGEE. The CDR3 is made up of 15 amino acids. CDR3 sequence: CASSRDSPNTGELFF. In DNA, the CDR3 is TGTGCCAGCTCAAGGGACTCCCCAAACACCGGGGAGCTGTTTTTT.

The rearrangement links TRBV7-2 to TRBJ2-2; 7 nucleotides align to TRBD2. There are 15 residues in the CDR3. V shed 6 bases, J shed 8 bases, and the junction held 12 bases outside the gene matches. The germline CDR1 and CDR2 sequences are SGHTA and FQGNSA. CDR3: CASSTTSARGGELFF. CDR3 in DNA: TGTGCCAGCAGTACAACTAGCGCTAGAGGGGGGGAGCTGTTTTTT.

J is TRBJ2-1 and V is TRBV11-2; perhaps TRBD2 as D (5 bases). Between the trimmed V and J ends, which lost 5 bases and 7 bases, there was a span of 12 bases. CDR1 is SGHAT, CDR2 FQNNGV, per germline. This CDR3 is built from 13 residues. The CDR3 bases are TGTGCCAGCAGCACGAGGGAAGGGAATGAGCAGTTCTTC. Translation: CASSTREGNEQFF.

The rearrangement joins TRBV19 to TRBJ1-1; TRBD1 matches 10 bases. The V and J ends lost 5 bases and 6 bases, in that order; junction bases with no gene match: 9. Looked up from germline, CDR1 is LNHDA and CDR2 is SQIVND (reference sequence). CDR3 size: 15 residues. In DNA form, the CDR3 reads TGTGCCAGTAGTGCGAGGACAGGGGGAATCGCTGAAGCTTTCTTT. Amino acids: CASSARTGGIAEAFF.

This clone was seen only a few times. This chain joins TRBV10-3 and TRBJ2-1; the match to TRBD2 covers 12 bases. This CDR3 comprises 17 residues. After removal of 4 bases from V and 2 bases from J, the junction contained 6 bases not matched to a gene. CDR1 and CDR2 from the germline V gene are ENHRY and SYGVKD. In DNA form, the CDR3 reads TGTGCCATCAGTGTTGCTAGCGGGGGGGAGACCTACAATGAGCAGTTCTTC. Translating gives CAISVASGGETYNEQFF.

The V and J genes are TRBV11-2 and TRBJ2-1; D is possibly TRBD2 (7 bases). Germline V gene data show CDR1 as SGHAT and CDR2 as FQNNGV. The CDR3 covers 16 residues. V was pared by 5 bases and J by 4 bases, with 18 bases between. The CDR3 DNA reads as TGTGCCAGCAGCCCCCGTTTAGGGGGGGTATACAATGAGCAGTTCTTC. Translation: CASSPRLGGVYNEQFF.

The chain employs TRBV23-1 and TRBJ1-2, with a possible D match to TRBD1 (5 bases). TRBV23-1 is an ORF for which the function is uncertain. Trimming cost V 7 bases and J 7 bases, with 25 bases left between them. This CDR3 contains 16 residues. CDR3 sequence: CASIRGEQLLLGGYTF. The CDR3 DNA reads TGCGCCAGCATTCGGGGGGAACAACTGCTTTTGGGTGGCTACACCTTC.

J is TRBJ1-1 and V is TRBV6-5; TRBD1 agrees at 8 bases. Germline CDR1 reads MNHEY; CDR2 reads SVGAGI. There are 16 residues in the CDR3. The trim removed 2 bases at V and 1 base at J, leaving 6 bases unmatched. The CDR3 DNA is TGTGCCAGCAGTTACGGGACAGGCAGGAAGAACACTGAAGCTTTCTTT. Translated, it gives CASSYGTGRKNTEAFF.

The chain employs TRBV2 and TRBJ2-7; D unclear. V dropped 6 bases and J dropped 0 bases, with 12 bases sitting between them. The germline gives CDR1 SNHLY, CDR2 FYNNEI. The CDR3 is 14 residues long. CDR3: CASRESTISYEQYF. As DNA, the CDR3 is TGTGCCAGCAGAGAAAGCACGATCTCCTACGAGCAGTACTTC.

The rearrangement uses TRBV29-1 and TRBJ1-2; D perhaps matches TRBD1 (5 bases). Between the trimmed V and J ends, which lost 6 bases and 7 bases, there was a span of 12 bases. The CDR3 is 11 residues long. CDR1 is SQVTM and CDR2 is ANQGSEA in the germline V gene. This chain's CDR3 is CSVPGNPGYTF. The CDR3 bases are TGCAGCGTCCCAGGGAATCCTGGCTACACCTTC.